This T cell receptor (beta chain) originates from a study of blood T cell repertoires in COVID-19. Across the whole study: T cells, B-cell-depleted T cells, or PBMCs provided the cDNA or gDNA that served as material.

The data were produced by immunoSEQ multiplex PCR, yet TCRdb's version contains in-frame clones alone and is incomplete. The profile shows roughly 120,000 clones, over 80% of them singletons. The sample was peripheral blood. The TCR sequence derives from an older woman with acute or convalescent COVID-19.

The CDR3 nucleotides are TGTGCCAGCTCAACTCTTCGCACAGATACGCAGTATTTT. Translating gives CASSTLRTDTQYF. V usage is TRBV18 and J usage is TRBJ2-3; the D is unclear. The V and J ends lost 5 bases and 1 base respectively, with 7 bases between them. The CDR3 is 13 amino acids. Germline V gives CDR1 KGHSH, CDR2 LQKENI.